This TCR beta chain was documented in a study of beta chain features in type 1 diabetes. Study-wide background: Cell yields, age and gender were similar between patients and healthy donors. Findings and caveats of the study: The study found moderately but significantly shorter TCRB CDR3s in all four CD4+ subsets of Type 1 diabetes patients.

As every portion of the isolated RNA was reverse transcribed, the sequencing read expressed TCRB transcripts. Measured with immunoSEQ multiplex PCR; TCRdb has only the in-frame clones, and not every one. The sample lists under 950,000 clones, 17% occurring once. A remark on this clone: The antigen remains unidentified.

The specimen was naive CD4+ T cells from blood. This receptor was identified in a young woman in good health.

In nucleotides, the CDR3 is TGTGCCAGCAGTTTAATTAGCGGGACCCCCTACAATGAGCAGTTCTTC. Translated, it gives CASSLISGTPYNEQFF. The J gene is TRBJ2-1, the V gene TRBV28, with 8 bases aligning to TRBD2. Germline lookup yields CDR1 MDHEN and CDR2 SYDVKM. The CDR3 extends over 16 amino acids. The J segment lost 2 bases and the V segment lost 2 bases, leaving 5 bases of the junction unmatched.